Sequencing of this T cell receptor beta chain was carried out in a study of tumor-infiltrating lymphocytes in primary liver carcinoma. Study-level findings and limits: Among top clones, only about 7-24% appeared in all five tumor regions.

There are 12 residues in the CDR3. Germline V gene sequence: CDR1 SQVTM, CDR2 ANQGSEA. Total RNA (around 500 ng) served as template for TCR beta cDNA synthesis primed by a constant-region primer. Slightly modified ARM-PCR, run as three nested multiplex PCR rounds, produced the TCR beta libraries. TRBV1-TRBV30 forward primers paired with a C-beta reverse primer drove the first two PCR rounds, roughly 10 cycles each. TCRdb reprocessed the multiplex PCR reads via MiXCR and lists one record per CDR3 protein. This sample has around 190,000 distinct CDR3 sequences; roughly 80% occur once, and the top ten carry around 18%. The study co-extracted DNA and RNA from about 21-30 mg of unsorted bulk tissue. Patients diagnosed with primary liver carcinoma received treatment through surgical resection. There were only treatment-naive patients, all with chronic HBV infection. Every one of the tumor samples had a viable tumor cell content above 75%.

As to this clonotype: Its specificity is unknown.

The gene calls are TRBV29-1 and TRBJ2-4, with 8 bases matching TRBD2. Sequenced: tumor tissue from primary liver carcinoma. The TCR comes from a man aged 35-49 years with primary liver carcinoma and hepatitis B virus infection. CDR3 sequence reads: CSVIHGRAIQYF. CDR3 nucleotide sequence: TGCAGTGTAATTCACGGGAGGGCCATTCAGTACTTC.